Each of the 16 T cell receptor beta chains below was sequenced from the same sample in a study of T cell responses to AZD1222 COVID-19 vaccine. Sequencing was performed with immunoSEQ multiplex PCR; in TCRdb, only in-frame clones are kept and a portion is missing. The repertoire holds 140,000 or so clones, with around nine tenths as singletons. This material consisted of peripheral blood, taken 28 days after the second AZD1222 dose. The source is an adult who received the AZD1222 COVID-19 vaccine.

This clone has just one count. This rearrangement joins TRBV12-3 or TRBV12-4 to TRBJ1-4; 8 positions match TRBD1. After removal of 6 bases from V and 15 bases from J, the junction contained 9 bases not matched to a gene. CDR3 size: 12 residues. CDR3 region: CASRPDRGLLFF. The CDR3 coding sequence is TGTGCCAGCAGACCCGACAGGGGCCTATTGTTTTTT.

The V gene is TRBV19, the J gene TRBJ1-3, with D hard to call. Germline values: CDR1 LNHDA, CDR2 SQIVND (reference sequence). This CDR3 is built from 14 residues. V was cut by 7 bases and J by 0 bases, with 10 bases left in between. CDR3 sequence reads: CASTTGSSGNTIYF. CDR3 bases: TGTGCCAGTACCACGGGGAGCTCTGGAAACACCATATATTTT.

V gene TRBV6-5 combines with J gene TRBJ2-2; TRBD1 agrees at 8 bases. V shed 4 bases, J shed 17 bases, and the junction held 6 bases outside the gene matches. The CDR3 is made up of 11 amino acids. CDR1 MNHEY and CDR2 SVGAGI come from the germline V gene. As DNA, the CDR3 is TGTGCCAGCAGTTTGGACAGGGCCCCCTTTTTT. Translating it yields CASSLDRAPFF.

The chain links TRBV4-3 to TRBJ1-2, with D perhaps TRBD1 (5 bases). V was trimmed by 0 bases and J by 7 bases, leaving 15 bases between them. CDR1 is LGHNA, CDR2 YSLEER, per germline. CDR3 size: 15 residues. CDR3 sequence: CASSQDSGDRGGYTF. CDR3 sequence (DNA): TGCGCCAGCAGCCAAGATTCGGGGGACCGGGGTGGCTACACCTTC.

The CDR3 nucleotides are TGCAGTGCGAGTCGGGTAACCGGTAACTCACCCCTCCACTTT. Protein: CSASRVTGNSPLHF. The chain combines TRBV20-1 with TRBJ1-6; no clear D. Germline CDR1 DFQATT, CDR2 SNEGSKA (reference sequence). Trimming stripped 6 bases from V and 10 bases from J, with 19 bases between. The CDR3 runs to 14 residues.

This clone was counted a single time. The chain employs TRBV11-2 and TRBJ2-1; 9 bases agree with TRBD2. The CDR3 is 15 residues long. Trimming at V came to 5 bases and at J to 4 bases, leaving 6 bases not matched to a gene. CDR1 and CDR2 from the germline V gene are SGHAT and FQNNGV. CDR3 protein: CASSLRLAEYNEQFF. The CDR3 region has the DNA TGTGCCAGCAGCCTACGACTAGCGGAATACAATGAGCAGTTCTTC.

The J gene is TRBJ1-1, the V gene TRBV19; no clear D gene. Germline assignment: CDR1 LNHDA and CDR2 SQIVND (reference sequence). The CDR3 loop spans 13 amino acids. The V and J ends lost 6 bases and 5 bases respectively, with 13 bases between them. As DNA, the CDR3 is TGTGCCAGTAGGGTGGGATCACGGACTGAAGCTTTCTTT. It encodes CASRVGSRTEAFF.

V usage is TRBV29-1 and J usage is TRBJ1-1, with unresolved D. The V end was cut by 3 bases, the J end by 5 bases, with 4 bases between. Germline CDR1 SQVTM, CDR2 ANQGSEA. The CDR3 extends over 10 amino acids. In nucleotides, the CDR3 is TGCAGCGTTGATGGGACTGAAGCTTTCTTT. It is translated as CSVDGTEAFF.

V usage is TRBV3-1 (or the pseudogene TRBV3-2) and J usage is TRBJ2-7; possibly TRBD1 or TRBD2 for D (6 bases each). V was shortened by 8 bases and J by 5 bases, with 31 bases between the two germline ends. The CDR3 extends over 18 amino acids. Germline-derived CDR1 and CDR2 are LGHDT and YNNKEL (reference sequence). The CDR3 is CASGLGLGGSSGRNEQYF. The CDR3 DNA sequence: TGTGCCAGCGGGTTAGGGCTAGGGGGGTCGAGCGGTCGCAACGAGCAGTACTTC.

This clone was observed a single time. The chain joins TRBV19 to TRBJ1-5; 8 bases fit TRBD1. The CDR3 consists of 14 residues. The germline CDR1 and CDR2 sequences are LNHDA and SQIVND (reference sequence). Germline trimming cut 3 bases from V and 11 bases from J; bases unmatched to any gene: 9. The CDR3 loop is CASSMRQGARSQHF. In DNA, the CDR3 is TGTGCCAGTAGTATGCGGCAGGGGGCGAGGTCCCAGCATTTT.

This sequence joins TRBV24-1 and TRBJ1-2; 11 bases fit TRBD1. CDR3 length equals 14 residues. The V segment lost 1 base and the J segment 11 bases; nucleotides outside the gene matches: 5. The germline V gene has CDR1 KGHDR and CDR2 SFDVKD. The CDR3 loop reads CATSDFGTGGEYTF. The CDR3 DNA reads as TGTGCCACCAGTGATTTTGGGACAGGGGGTGAATACACCTTC.

The chain joins TRBV4-2 to TRBJ1-3, with 9 bases matching TRBD1. There are 17 residues in the CDR3. V lost 2 bases to trimming and J lost 0 bases; unmatched junction nucleotides: 5. Germline CDR1 and CDR2: LGHNA and YNFKEQ. The chain's CDR3 is CASSQRPGQGSGNTIYF. DNA for the CDR3: TGTGCCAGCAGCCAAAGACCGGGACAGGGCTCTGGAAACACCATATATTTT.

The chain recombines TRBV7-2 with TRBJ2-3, with TRBD1 matching 9 bases. Germline lookup yields CDR1 SGHTA and CDR2 FQGNSA. The CDR3 has 17 amino acids. The V segment lost 4 bases and the J segment 1 base; nucleotides outside the gene matches: 9. The CDR3 DNA sequence: TGTGCCAGCAGCTCTACGATAAGGGACAGGGGCACAGATACGCAGTATTTT. Translating it yields CASSSTIRDRGTDTQYF.

V is TRBV30 and J is TRBJ1-5, with D perhaps matching TRBD1 (6 bases). This CDR3 has 14 residues. Germline CDR1 GTSNPN, CDR2 SVGIG (reference sequence). Between the trimmed V and J ends, which lost 1 base and 7 bases, there was a span of 14 bases. In nucleotides, the CDR3 is TGTGCCTGGAGTGCGGACAGCGCCGAACAGCCCCAGCATTTT. This encodes CAWSADSAEQPQHF.

This chain links TRBV5-1 with TRBJ2-1; possibly TRBD1 for D (6 bases). The V end was cut by 5 bases, the J end by 0 bases, with 12 bases between. The CDR3 runs 15 residues. Germline V CDR1 and CDR2: SGHRS, YFSETQ. The DNA for the CDR3 is TGCGCCAGCAGTCCCACAGGGAGCTCCTACAATGAGCAGTTCTTC. Translating it yields CASSPTGSSYNEQFF.

V gene TRBV30 combines with J gene TRBJ2-7; D gene unclear. V was shortened by 2 bases and J by 2 bases, with 7 bases between the two germline ends. The CDR3 is 12 residues long. Germline V gives CDR1 GTSNPN, CDR2 SVGIG (reference sequence). DNA of the CDR3: TGTGCCTGGAGTCCTGCGGCCTACGAGCAGTACTTC. Translated: CAWSPAAYEQYF.